This entry concerns a single T cell receptor beta chain. Its antigen remains unknown. Germline V gene data show CDR1 as MNHNS and CDR2 as SASEGT. This CDR3 is 14 amino acids long. V dropped 1 base and J dropped 4 bases, with 9 bases sitting between them. TCRdb re-derived calls from the multiplex PCR reads in MiXCR, one entry per CDR3 protein. The profile shows some 120,000 distinct CDR3 sequences, about 20% of them singletons. This sample is drawn from a study of breast tumors, draining lymph nodes, adjacent tissues. Whole-study findings and limits: Luminal-like breast cancer showed significantly greater tumor-nontumor repertoire similarity than basal-like breast cancer did.

Samples came from axillary lymph nodes draining the breast cancer. This chain links TRBV6-1 with TRBJ2-3; D is uncertain. The sequenced sample was axillary lymph node tissue. The TCR originated in a female donor with breast cancer. Some clones in this sample may be carry-over from other donors' samples. In DNA, the CDR3 is TGTGCCAGCAGTGAAGTAGGGTTGTCAGATACGCAGTATTTT. Encoded protein: CASSEVGLSDTQYF.